A single sample is the source of the 3 T cell receptor beta chains below, sequenced in a study of CDR3 diversity in severe acne. From the PCR reads, TCRdb called clonotypes with MiXCR, one entry per CDR3 protein. The sample includes some 90,000 distinct CDR3 sequences, about half of them seen just once. Sequences were obtained from blood. All receptors derive from a male donor in good health, serving as a control.

A few counts support this clonotype. The chain has TRBV10-3 and TRBJ1-2; 7 bases align to TRBD1. Germline trimming cut 3 bases from V and 3 bases from J; bases unmatched to any gene: 4. CDR3 length: 14 residues. Germline CDR1 ENHRY, CDR2 SYGVKD. CDR3 bases: TGTGCCATCAGTGACCAGGGGGGATACTATGGCTACACCTTC. This codes for CAISDQGGYYGYTF.

This clonotype was seen ten or more times. The J gene is TRBJ2-1, the V gene TRBV5-8; D might be TRBD1 (6 bases). Germline V gene data show CDR1 as SGHTS and CDR2 as YDEGEE. CDR3 size: 15 residues. Trimming removed 0 bases from V and 4 bases from J, with 11 bases in between. In DNA, the CDR3 is TGTGCCAGCAGCTTGGACAGGGCTAGTTACAATGAGCAGTTCTTC. Translated, it gives CASSLDRASYNEQFF.

The chain links TRBV18 to TRBJ1-1; D is perhaps TRBD1 (5 bases). This CDR3 has 14 amino acids. Germline V gene lookup returns CDR1 KGHSH and CDR2 LQKENI. The V end lost 2 bases, the J end lost 0 bases, and 7 bases lay between the germline ends. The CDR3 loop reads CASSPRQMNTEAFF. CDR3 bases: TGTGCCAGCTCACCAAGACAGATGAACACTGAAGCTTTCTTT.